The clone carrying this T cell receptor beta chain was observed once. These data originate in a study of blood T cell repertoires in COVID-19. In the study's own analysis: The assay estimated nucleated cells by amplifying reference gene primers. TCRdb's table, derived via immunoSEQ multiplex PCR, lists solely in-frame clones and lacks some. That table gives V, J and clone size, and the DNA gave D and trimming. The data hold around 72,000 clones, with 70% to 90% observed a single time. The CDR3 runs to 12 residues. V was pared by 6 bases and J by 3 bases, with 6 bases between. Per the germline V gene, CDR1 is MDHEN and CDR2 is SYDVKM.

Sequenced material: peripheral blood. The chain employs TRBV28 and TRBJ1-5; no definite D call. The origin of this receptor is a man aged 45-60 years with acute or convalescent COVID-19. The DNA of the CDR3 is TGTGCCAGCAGCCCTTTCAATCAGCCCCAGCATTTT. This translates into CASSPFNQPQHF.